This T cell receptor beta chain was profiled in a study of OX40 agonist ivuxolimab in advanced cancers. Germline V CDR1 and CDR2: MNHEY, SVGAGI. The V gene lost 4 bases and the J gene lost 0 bases, with 9 bases spanning the gap. The CDR3 extends over 14 amino acids. Sequenced by immunoSEQ multiplex PCR; TCRdb stores in-frame clones only, minus some. The sample carries some 76,000 clones, nearly 85% recorded once. Study-wide points: In general, CD8+ T cells held more expanded clones than CD4+ did, on average. The work left the antigen specificity of expanded peripheral T cells undetermined.

Concerning this clone: Antigen unknown.

The receptor was isolated from an adult with an advanced solid tumor such as melanoma, head and neck, liver or kidney cancer. The chain joins TRBV6-5 to TRBJ2-5, with D unclear. The material sequenced was CD4+ or CD8+ T cells sorted from blood, taken in a trial of the OX40 agonist ivuxolimab. CDR3 protein: CASSSSPYQETQYF. CDR3 nucleotide sequence: TGTGCCAGCAGTTCTAGTCCGTACCAAGAGACCCAGTACTTC.